These 19 T cell receptor beta chains originate from one sample sequenced in a study of OX40 agonist ivuxolimab in advanced cancers. TCRdb's copy holds only in-frame clones and misses some; the assay was immunoSEQ multiplex PCR. The top ten hold 0.95% to 1.5% of the sample, which has about 64,000 clones, about four fifths seen once. The sample was CD4+ or CD8+ T cells sorted from blood, taken in a trial of the OX40 agonist ivuxolimab. These receptor sequences come from an adult with an advanced solid tumor such as melanoma, head and neck, liver or kidney cancer.

The chain recombines TRBV6-6 with TRBJ2-3; unclear D gene. Germline CDR1 is MNHNY and CDR2 is SVGAGI (reference sequence). The ends were cut back, 5 bases at V and 3 bases at J, with 3 bases in the middle. The CDR3 covers 11 residues. Here the CDR3 reads CASSRTDTQYF. Written as DNA, the CDR3 is TGTGCCAGCAGTAGAACAGATACGCAGTATTTT.

Comment on this clone: At one boundary the junction diverges from the germline segment, which might be a read error. This specimen includes other DNA sequences encoding the same CDR3. The chain couples TRBV25-1 to TRBJ2-3, with D tentatively TRBD1 (5 bases). This CDR3 has 15 residues. The germline V gene has CDR1 MGHDK and CDR2 SYGVNS. The chain's CDR3 is CASSSQGSSTDTQYF. The CDR3 DNA is TGTGCCAGCAGTTCCCAGGGATCGAGCACGGATACGCAGTATTTT.

The chain uses TRBV29-1 and TRBJ1-2; 7 bases match TRBD1. V was pared by 6 bases and J by 8 bases, with 18 bases of the junction left unmatched. From germline, CDR1 is SQVTM and CDR2 ANQGSEA. This CDR3 has 15 amino acids. The CDR3 region has the DNA TGCAGCGTCGGCGGAGCCAACAGGGGTGGGGGCGGCTACACCTTC. It encodes CSVGGANRGGGGYTF.

There are a few counts of this clone. The chain uses TRBV2 and TRBJ1-3, with TRBD1 as a possible D gene (6 bases). CDR1 and CDR2 (germline): SNHLY, FYNNEI. Deletions cut 6 bases from V and 4 bases from J, with 13 bases between. The CDR3 runs 14 residues. The CDR3 reads CASRNTGMGNTIYF. CDR3 nucleotides: TGTGCCAGCAGAAACACAGGGATGGGAAACACCATATATTTT.

The CDR3 sequence is CASSLNSGINYGYTF. As DNA, the CDR3 is TGTGCCAGCAGTCTAAATTCCGGGATAAACTATGGCTACACCTTC. The genes are TRBV6-1 and TRBJ1-2; D is unresolved. In germline, CDR1 is MNHNS, CDR2 SASEGT. The CDR3 runs 15 residues. The V gene lost 5 bases and the J gene lost 2 bases, with 15 bases spanning the gap.

The chain carries TRBV7-3 and TRBJ2-7; D gene uncertain. Germline V gene data show CDR1 as SGHTA and CDR2 as FQGTGA. Trimming took 5 bases from V and 6 from J, leaving 14 bases between them. The CDR3 has 13 amino acids. DNA for the CDR3: TGTGCCAGCAGCACTAAGGACGGATCCGAGCAGTACTTC. This translates into CASSTKDGSEQYF.

V is TRBV30 and J is TRBJ2-5, with D uncertain. Germline V gene sequence: CDR1 GTSNPN, CDR2 SVGIG (reference sequence). The CDR3 sequence is 12 residues long. The V and J ends lost 2 bases and 5 bases respectively, with 9 bases between them. Here the CDR3 DNA reads TGTGCCTGGAGTCGCTCTTTGGAGACCCAGTACTTC. Translated: CAWSRSLETQYF.

The chain recombines TRBV4-1 with TRBJ1-2; D is undetermined. CDR3 length: 15 residues. The germline V gene encodes CDR1 MGHRA and CDR2 YSYEKL. Trimming left V 0 bases short and J 2 bases short, with 10 bases between. The CDR3 reads CASSQDETGNYGYTF. The DNA for the CDR3 is TGCGCCAGCAGCCAAGATGAGACCGGGAACTATGGCTACACCTTC.

The chain joins TRBV6-1 to TRBJ2-1, with TRBD1 as a possible D gene (5 bases). V was shortened by 9 bases and J by 0 bases, with 15 bases between the two germline ends. The CDR3 loop spans 15 amino acids. The germline V gene encodes CDR1 MNHNS and CDR2 SASEGT. This chain's CDR3 is CASSQGTFSYNEQFF. The CDR3 region has the DNA TGTGCCAGTTCTCAGGGTACCTTCTCCTACAATGAGCAGTTCTTC.

The chain combines TRBV6-1 with TRBJ2-3; D remains unclear. From germline, CDR1 is MNHNS and CDR2 SASEGT. V gave up 5 bases and J gave up 4 bases, with 10 bases separating them. This CDR3 has 13 residues. This CDR3 reads CASSPRTADTQYF. The CDR3 nucleotides read TGTGCCAGCAGTCCTCGGACGGCAGATACGCAGTATTTT.

The chain is built from TRBV14 and TRBJ2-3; maybe TRBD2 (6 bases). Germline assignment: CDR1 SGHDN and CDR2 FVKESK. With 1 base removed from V and 9 bases from J, the gap between germline ends came to 8 bases. The CDR3 runs to 12 residues. The CDR3 loop is CASSQGLGTQYF. CDR3 DNA sequence: TGTGCCAGCAGCCAAGGACTAGGGACGCAGTATTTT.

This clone has a handful of counts. V and J are TRBV7-2 and TRBJ1-2; D gene uncertain. Trimming stripped 2 bases from V and 7 bases from J, with 5 bases between. The CDR3 has 11 residues. From germline, CDR1 is SGHTA and CDR2 FQGNSA. This CDR3 reads CASSLNFGYTF. DNA of the CDR3: TGTGCCAGCAGCTTAAATTTTGGCTACACCTTC.

This chain connects TRBV7-2 to TRBJ2-5, with 7 bases fitting TRBD2. The CDR3 contains 14 residues. Germline V CDR1 and CDR2: SGHTA, FQGNSA. Losses at the gene ends were 4 bases for V and 3 bases for J; bases not matched to a gene: 5. CDR3 in DNA: TGTGCCAGCAGCTCGATGGGGGGGAAAGAGACCCAGTACTTC. This translates into CASSSMGGKETQYF.

There are a few counts of this clone. This chain connects TRBV5-1 to TRBJ1-1, with unresolved D. CDR3 length: 14 residues. Trimming took 3 bases from V and 1 from J, leaving 10 bases between them. Germline V gene data show CDR1 as SGHRS and CDR2 as YFSETQ. CDR3 region: CASSWRTANTEAFF. DNA for the CDR3: TGCGCCAGCAGCTGGAGGACGGCGAACACTGAAGCTTTCTTT.

The chain recombines TRBV7-2 with TRBJ2-2; 7 bases are shared with TRBD2. The CDR3 sequence is 16 residues long. V was pared by 2 bases and J by 0 bases, with 3 bases of the junction left unmatched. Germline CDR1 and CDR2: SGHTA and FQGNSA. This CDR3 is CASSLYGLANTGELFF. As DNA, the CDR3 is TGTGCCAGCAGCTTATATGGACTAGCGAACACCGGGGAGCTGTTTTTT.

V and J are TRBV5-1 and TRBJ2-1, with D possibly being TRBD1 (6 bases). CDR3 length equals 18 residues. Germline V gives CDR1 SGHRS, CDR2 YFSETQ. V gave up 1 base and J gave up 0 bases, with 17 bases separating them. The DNA for the CDR3 is TGCGCCAGCAGCTTGTGGGGCCGACAGGCCAGCTCCTACAATGAGCAGTTCTTC. It translates to CASSLWGRQASSYNEQFF.

The chain is built from TRBV23-1 and TRBJ2-5; D unclear. TRBV23-1 is designated an ORF whose function remains uncertain. V lost 8 bases and J lost 2, with 15 bases in between. CDR3 length: 14 amino acids. The CDR3, as DNA: TGCGCCAGCGGACCGCAAGGTAAACAAGAGACCCAGTACTTC. As protein: CASGPQGKQETQYF.

The rearrangement links TRBV5-1 to TRBJ1-5; D is unresolved. With 7 bases removed from V and 4 bases from J, the gap between germline ends came to 12 bases. This CDR3 has 13 residues. The germline V gene has CDR1 SGHRS and CDR2 YFSETQ. The CDR3 region has the DNA TGCGCCAGCGCGACCGGTTCTAATCAGCCCCAGCATTTT. Translation gives CASATGSNQPQHF.

The chain employs TRBV6-5 and TRBJ1-1, with unresolved D. Germline V gene data show CDR1 as MNHEY and CDR2 as SVGAGI. The CDR3 extends over 15 amino acids. Trimming took 8 bases from V and 3 from J, leaving 19 bases between them. CDR3 DNA: TGTGCCAGCGCGAGTGACTGGAACTCCGACACTGAAGCTTTCTTT. This codes for CASASDWNSDTEAFF.